Described below is a single T cell receptor beta chain sequence and its context. Its matching antigen is unknown. The study ran its PCR with 60 Vbeta and 13 Jbeta primers. Assay used: immunoSEQ multiplex PCR; TCRdb lists only in-frame clones, some missing. Of 150,000 to 200,000 clones listed, about 81% are singletons. Germline V gene sequence: CDR1 MGHRA, CDR2 YSYEKL. V was cut by 4 bases and J by 6 bases, with 18 bases left in between. The CDR3 is made up of 16 amino acids. The data derive from a study of cytomegalovirus exposure and HLA in healthy donors. Study results and caveats: It was reported that TCR beta sequences correctly inferred the HLA-A and HLA-B alleles for most subjects. The study had only CMV serostatus as immune exposure information. The investigators catalogued 150 to 200 TCR beta chains as cytomegalovirus-associated.

Whereas donors were nominally healthy upon sampling, unrecorded immune exposures were probable. Sequencing was carried out using PBMCs. V usage is TRBV4-1 and J usage is TRBJ1-4; D gene ambiguous. The source is a woman aged 18-29 years in good health and CMV-seronegative. Written as DNA, the CDR3 is TGCGCCAGCAGCCTATTGATTGTTCCCGCAGATGAAAAACTGTTTTTT. Its protein is CASSLLIVPADEKLFF.